This TCR beta chain comes out of a study of blood T cell repertoires in COVID-19. The ends were cut back, 5 bases at V and 7 bases at J, with 14 bases in the middle. Germline V lookup: CDR1 LNHDA, CDR2 SQIVND (reference sequence). This CDR3 region has 14 residues. Sequencing used immunoSEQ multiplex PCR; TCRdb keeps in-frame clones, though not all of them. This table has some 200,000 clones, 88% appearing once. The chain recombines TRBV19 with TRBJ2-2; perhaps TRBD1 as D (5 bases). The specimen sequenced was peripheral blood. The clonotype comes from a man in his forties or fifties with active or convalescent COVID-19. CDR3 loop: CASSYAGLGGELFF. CDR3 DNA: TGTGCCAGTAGTTACGCAGGGCTTGGCGGGGAGCTGTTTTTT.